The 12 T cell receptor beta chains given below trace back to one sample, sequenced in a study of T cell repertoires in ileal Crohn's disease. Only in-frame clones appear in the TCRdb table, and some are missing; sequencing was by immunoSEQ multiplex PCR. The table lists around 6,200 clones, roughly three quarters of them singletons, with approximately 15% in the top ten. What was sequenced was ileal tissue. Source of these receptors: an adult with Crohn's disease.

V gene TRBV27 combines with J gene TRBJ2-1; 14 nucleotides match TRBD2. Germline values: CDR1 MNHEY, CDR2 SMNVEV (reference sequence). V gave up 3 bases and J gave up 8 bases; unmatched junction bases: 12. The CDR3 consists of 18 residues. CDR3 protein: CASSLSGTSGRVVDEQFF. The CDR3 DNA sequence: TGTGCCAGCAGTTTGTCCGGGACTAGCGGGAGAGTAGTTGATGAGCAGTTCTTC.

This clone appeared a single time. The chain employs TRBV27 and TRBJ2-2, with D possibly matching TRBD1 (6 bases). In germline, CDR1 is MNHEY, CDR2 SMNVEV (reference sequence). Trimming removed 7 bases at V and 1 base at J, with 16 bases between. This CDR3 is 16 amino acids long. The CDR3 sequence: CASTLSGTRNTGELFF. The CDR3 coding sequence is TGTGCCAGCACCCTGTCCGGGACACGGAACACCGGGGAGCTGTTTTTT.

This sequence joins TRBV7-3 and TRBJ2-1; possible D gene TRBD1, 6 bases. Trimming left V 3 bases short and J 9 bases short, with 9 bases between. The CDR3 totals 12 residues. In germline, CDR1 is SGHTA, CDR2 FQGTGA. The CDR3 reads CASSFARGEQFF. The CDR3 DNA reads as TGTGCCAGCAGCTTCGCCAGGGGTGAGCAGTTCTTC.

The chain carries TRBV5-1 and TRBJ2-3, with 9 positions matching TRBD2. Germline loops: CDR1 SGHRS, CDR2 YFSETQ. V was pared by 3 bases and J by 5 bases, with 4 bases of the junction left unmatched. There are 14 residues in the CDR3. The CDR3 sequence: CASSSTSGGDTQYF. As DNA, the CDR3 is TGCGCCAGCAGCTCGACTAGCGGAGGAGATACGCAGTATTTT.

This chain joins TRBV5-4 and TRBJ1-2; TRBD1 agrees at 9 bases. With 4 bases clipped from V and 4 bases from J, the junction kept 17 bases outside the gene matches. The germline V gene encodes CDR1 SGHNT and CDR2 YYREEE (reference sequence). The CDR3 extends over 18 amino acids. CDR3 DNA sequence: TGTGCCAGCAGCCCACAGGGGGCGCTTAGCGGGGGAATCTATGGCTACACCTTC. The encoded protein is CASSPQGALSGGIYGYTF.

The chain uses TRBV6-1 and TRBJ2-1, with 9 bases identical to TRBD2. Germline CDR1 reads MNHNS; CDR2 reads SASEGT. CDR3 length equals 15 residues. V dropped 5 bases and J dropped 1; count of bases not matched to a gene: 3. The CDR3 DNA is TGTGCCAGCAGTCTGACTAGCGGTTCCTACAATGAGCAGTTCTTC. As protein: CASSLTSGSYNEQFF.

This clone showed up just a few times. The DNA of the CDR3 is TGTGCCAGCAGCTTGTTCGGAACAGGGTACCGAAGAGAAAAACTGTTTTTT. It codes for CASSLFGTGYRREKLFF. The chain employs TRBV5-6 and TRBJ1-4, with D perhaps matching TRBD1 (6 bases). CDR3 length: 17 residues. Trimming left V 1 base short and J 8 bases short, with 21 bases between. Per germline, CDR1 SGHDT and CDR2 YYEEEE.

The V call is TRBV28, the J call TRBJ2-3; TRBD2 matches 7 bases. Trimming took 8 bases from V and 3 from J; bases not matched to a gene: 11. This CDR3 has 15 residues. Germline values: CDR1 MDHEN, CDR2 SYDVKM. The CDR3 DNA follows: TGTGCCAGCGGAGAGGTAGGCGGGAGTACAGATACGCAGTATTTT. Its protein is CASGEVGGSTDTQYF.

The chain joins TRBV2 to TRBJ2-1, with TRBD2 matching over 10 bases. After removal of 7 bases from V and 2 bases from J, the junction contained 11 bases not matched to a gene. CDR1 is SNHLY and CDR2 is FYNNEI in the germline V gene. CDR3 length: 17 residues. The CDR3 sequence is CASIPLAGAPTYNEQFF. The CDR3 nucleotides are TGTGCCAGCATCCCCCTAGCGGGAGCCCCGACCTACAATGAGCAGTTCTTC.

The chain joins TRBV29-1 to TRBJ1-2, with TRBD1 as a possible D gene (5 bases). The V end was cut by 8 bases, the J end by 6 bases, with 13 bases between. Germline V gene sequence: CDR1 SQVTM, CDR2 ANQGSEA. The CDR3 sequence is 11 residues long. Written as DNA, the CDR3 is TGCAGCCAATTTGGGGGGGATGGCTACACCTTC. Translated: CSQFGGDGYTF.

The V call is TRBV18, the J call TRBJ1-1; unclear D gene. The V end lost 6 bases, the J end lost 2 bases, and 16 bases lay between the germline ends. This CDR3 spans 15 amino acids. From germline, CDR1 is KGHSH and CDR2 LQKENI. The CDR3 loop reads CASSHGTELNTEAFF. In DNA form, the CDR3 reads TGTGCCAGCTCCCACGGTACTGAACTAAACACTGAAGCTTTCTTT.

The chain couples TRBV28 to TRBJ1-5; a possible D gene is TRBD1 (6 bases). The CDR3 contains 14 residues. V shed 2 bases and J shed 4 bases, with 9 bases lying between them. Germline assignment: CDR1 MDHEN and CDR2 SYDVKM. CDR3 in DNA: TGTGCCAGCAGTTTACAGACAGGAAATCAGCCCCAGCATTTT. Its translation: CASSLQTGNQPQHF.